The clone carrying this T cell receptor beta chain was seen only a few times. Its antigen is as yet unknown. A much larger clone lies one base from this, so it may be a read error. In germline, CDR1 is ENHRY, CDR2 SYGVKD. The CDR3 contains 15 residues. The sample is drawn from a study of cytomegalovirus exposure and HLA in healthy donors. Study-wide points: Presence/absence analyses rested on an assumption that sequencing depth was roughly uniform across donors. A later analysis revealed that TCR association rates differed between HLA loci, peaking at DRB1 and bottoming out at HLA-C.

With 60 Vbeta and 13 Jbeta primers, the PCR was carried out. Sequencing used immunoSEQ multiplex PCR; TCRdb keeps in-frame clones, though not all of them. The data hold about 150,000 clones, with roughly 74% observed a single time. This sequence was found in a man aged 18 to 30 in good health and CMV-seronegative. Sequencing input: PBMCs. The V call is TRBV10-3, the J call TRBJ2-3; 9 bases are shared with TRBD2. The CDR3, as DNA: TGTGCCAGCAGTGAATTAGCGGGGGGCACAGATACGCAGTATTTT. Its protein is CASSELAGGTDTQYF.